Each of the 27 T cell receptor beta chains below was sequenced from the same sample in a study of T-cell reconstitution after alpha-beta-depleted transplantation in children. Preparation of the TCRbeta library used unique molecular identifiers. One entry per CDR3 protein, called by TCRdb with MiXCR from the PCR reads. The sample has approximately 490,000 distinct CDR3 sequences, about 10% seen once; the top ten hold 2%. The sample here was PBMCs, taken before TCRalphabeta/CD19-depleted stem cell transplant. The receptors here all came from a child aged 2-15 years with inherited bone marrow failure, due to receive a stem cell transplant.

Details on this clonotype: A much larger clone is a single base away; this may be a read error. The CDR3 bases are TGTGCCAGCAGCTTATTACGACCGGAGGGCTATGGCTACACCTTC. Protein product: CASSLLRPEGYGYTF. The gene calls are TRBV11-2 and TRBJ1-2; D not resolved. Trimming removed 2 bases from V and 4 bases from J, with 14 bases in between. This CDR3 spans 15 amino acids. Germline V gene sequence: CDR1 SGHAT, CDR2 FQNNGV.

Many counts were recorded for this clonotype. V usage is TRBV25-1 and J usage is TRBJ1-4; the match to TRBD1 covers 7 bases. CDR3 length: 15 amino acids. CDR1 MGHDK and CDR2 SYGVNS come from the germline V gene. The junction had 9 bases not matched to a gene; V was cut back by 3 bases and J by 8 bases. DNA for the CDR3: TGTGCCAGCAGTGATGGGCGACAGGGTGGAGAAAAACTGTTTTTT. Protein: CASSDGRQGGEKLFF. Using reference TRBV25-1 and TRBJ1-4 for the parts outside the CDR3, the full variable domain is EADIYQTPRYLVIGTGKKITLECSQTMGHDKMYWYQQDPGMELHLIHYSYGVNSTEKGDLSSESTVSRIRTEHFPLTLESARPSHTSQYLCASSDGRQGGEKLFFGSGTQLSVL.

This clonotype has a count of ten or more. CDR3: CASSLNGDRVHEQFF. CDR3 nucleotides: TGTGCCAGCAGCTTAAACGGGGACAGGGTACATGAGCAGTTCTTC. The chain joins TRBV7-9 to TRBJ2-1, with 9 bases lining up with TRBD1. J gave up 8 bases and V 2 bases, and 7 bases lay outside the gene matches. This CDR3 region has 15 residues. CDR1 SEHNR and CDR2 FQNEAQ come from the germline V gene (reference sequence).

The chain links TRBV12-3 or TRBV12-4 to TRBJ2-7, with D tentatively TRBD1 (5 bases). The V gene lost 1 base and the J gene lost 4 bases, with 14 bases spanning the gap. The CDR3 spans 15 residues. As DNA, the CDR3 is TGTGCCAGCAGTTTAGGATTGGGGCGCGGATACGAGCAGTACTTC. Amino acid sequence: CASSLGLGRGYEQYF.

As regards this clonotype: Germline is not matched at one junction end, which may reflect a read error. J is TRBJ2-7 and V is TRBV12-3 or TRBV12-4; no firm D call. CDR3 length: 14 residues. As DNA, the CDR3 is TGTGCCAGCAGTTTACTCGGGCCTACCGACGAGCAGTCCTTC. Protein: CASSLLGPTDEQSF.

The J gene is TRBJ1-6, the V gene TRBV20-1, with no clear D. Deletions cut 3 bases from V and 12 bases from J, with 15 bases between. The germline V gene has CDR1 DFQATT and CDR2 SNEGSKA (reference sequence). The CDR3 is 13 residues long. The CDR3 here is CSASQPFRLPLHF. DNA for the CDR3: TGCAGTGCTAGCCAGCCCTTTAGGTTACCCCTCCACTTT.

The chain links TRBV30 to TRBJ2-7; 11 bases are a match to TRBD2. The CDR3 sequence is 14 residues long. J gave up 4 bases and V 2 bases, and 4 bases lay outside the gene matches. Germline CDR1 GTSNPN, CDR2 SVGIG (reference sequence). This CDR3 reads CAWSRGLAVYEQYF. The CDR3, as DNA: TGTGCCTGGAGTAGGGGACTAGCGGTGTACGAGCAGTACTTC.

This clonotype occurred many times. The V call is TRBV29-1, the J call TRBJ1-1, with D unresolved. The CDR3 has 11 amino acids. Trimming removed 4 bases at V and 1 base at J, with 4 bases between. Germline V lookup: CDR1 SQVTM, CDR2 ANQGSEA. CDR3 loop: CSVVRNTEAFF. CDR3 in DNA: TGCAGCGTTGTCCGGAACACTGAAGCTTTCTTT.

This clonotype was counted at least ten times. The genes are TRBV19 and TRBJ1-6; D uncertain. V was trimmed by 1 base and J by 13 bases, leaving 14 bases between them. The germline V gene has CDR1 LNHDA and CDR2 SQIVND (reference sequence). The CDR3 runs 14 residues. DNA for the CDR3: TGTGCCAGTAGTATAGCAGGTGGAAGTGGGCCCCTCCACTTT. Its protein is CASSIAGGSGPLHF.

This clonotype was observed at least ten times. This CDR3 reads CATTGTASTDTQYF. The CDR3, as DNA: TGTGCCACCACCGGGACAGCTAGCACAGATACGCAGTATTTT. The chain is built from TRBV6-5 and TRBJ2-3; 7 bases are a match to TRBD1. There are 14 residues in the CDR3. Looked up from germline, CDR1 is MNHEY and CDR2 is SVGAGI. The V gene end was trimmed by 10 bases and the J gene end by 0 bases; junction bases not matched to a gene: 7.

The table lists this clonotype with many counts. The CDR3 reads CAWTRGHLDEQFF. DNA of the CDR3: TGTGCCTGGACTAGAGGTCATCTAGATGAGCAGTTCTTC. The chain has TRBV30 and TRBJ2-1; D call uncertain. The CDR3 sequence is 13 residues long. Trimming cost V 4 bases and J 8 bases, with 15 bases left between them. Germline CDR1 and CDR2: GTSNPN and SVGIG (reference sequence).

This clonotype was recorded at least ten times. CDR3 nucleotide sequence: TGTGCCAGCAGCCCCGGGGGTGGACCCCTCCACTTT. It is translated as CASSPGGGPLHF. This chain connects TRBV7-9 to TRBJ1-6; TRBD1 might be the D (5 bases). V was clipped by 5 bases and J by 12 bases, with 11 bases between them. CDR3 length: 12 amino acids. Germline V lookup: CDR1 SEHNR, CDR2 FQNEAQ (reference sequence). Together with reference TRBV7-9 and TRBJ1-6, the CDR3 gives the full variable domain: DTGVSQNPRHKITKRGQNVTFRCDPISEHNRLYWYRQTLGQGPEFLTYFQNEAQLEKSRLLSDRFSAERPKGSFSTLEIQRTEQGDSAMYLCASSPGGGPLHFGNGTRLTVT.

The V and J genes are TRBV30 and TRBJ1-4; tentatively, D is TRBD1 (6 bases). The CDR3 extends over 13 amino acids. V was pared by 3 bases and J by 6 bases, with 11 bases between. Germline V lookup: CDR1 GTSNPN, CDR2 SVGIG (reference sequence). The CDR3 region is CAWREGGDEKLFF. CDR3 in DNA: TGTGCCTGGAGGGAAGGGGGAGATGAAAAACTGTTTTTT.

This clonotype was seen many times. CDR3 coding DNA: TGCAGCGTTGAAGTGCGAGACAGGCCCTACGAGCAGTACTTC. This sequence encodes CSVEVRDRPYEQYF. This chain joins TRBV29-1 and TRBJ2-7, with a weak D call TRBD1 (6 bases). The germline V gene encodes CDR1 SQVTM and CDR2 ANQGSEA. Trimming cost V 1 base and J 2 bases, with 12 bases left between them. The CDR3 has 14 residues.

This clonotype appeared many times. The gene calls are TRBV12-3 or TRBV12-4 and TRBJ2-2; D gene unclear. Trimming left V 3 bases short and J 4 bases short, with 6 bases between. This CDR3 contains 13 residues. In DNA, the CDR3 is TGTGCCAGCAGTTTTGTAGTCACCGGGGAGCTGTTTTTT. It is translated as CASSFVVTGELFF.

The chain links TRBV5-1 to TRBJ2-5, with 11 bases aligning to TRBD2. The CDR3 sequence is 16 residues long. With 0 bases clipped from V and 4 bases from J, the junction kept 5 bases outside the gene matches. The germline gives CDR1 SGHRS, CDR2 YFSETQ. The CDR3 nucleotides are TGCGCCAGCAGCTTGGGACTAGCGGGATACGCAGAGACCCAGTACTTC. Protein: CASSLGLAGYAETQYF.

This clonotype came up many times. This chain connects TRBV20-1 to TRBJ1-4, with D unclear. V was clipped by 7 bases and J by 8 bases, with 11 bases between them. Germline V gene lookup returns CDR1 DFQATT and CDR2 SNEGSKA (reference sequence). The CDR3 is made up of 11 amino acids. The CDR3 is CSVAKAEKLFF. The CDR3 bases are TGCAGTGTGGCCAAGGCGGAAAAACTGTTTTTT.

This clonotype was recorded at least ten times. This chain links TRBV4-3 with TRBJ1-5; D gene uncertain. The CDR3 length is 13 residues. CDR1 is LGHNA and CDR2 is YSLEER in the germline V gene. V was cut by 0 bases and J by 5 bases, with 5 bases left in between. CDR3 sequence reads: CASSQDFDQPQHF. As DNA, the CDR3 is TGCGCCAGCAGCCAAGATTTCGATCAGCCCCAGCATTTT.

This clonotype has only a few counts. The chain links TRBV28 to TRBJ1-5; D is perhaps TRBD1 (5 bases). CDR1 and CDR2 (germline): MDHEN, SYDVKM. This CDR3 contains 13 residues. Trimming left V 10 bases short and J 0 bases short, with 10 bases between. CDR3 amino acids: CANGGYSNQPQHF. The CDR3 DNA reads TGTGCCAACGGGGGATATAGCAATCAGCCCCAGCATTTT.

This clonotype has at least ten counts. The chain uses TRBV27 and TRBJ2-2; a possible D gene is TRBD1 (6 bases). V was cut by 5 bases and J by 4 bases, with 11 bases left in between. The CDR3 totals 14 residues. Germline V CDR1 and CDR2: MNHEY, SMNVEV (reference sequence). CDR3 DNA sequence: TGTGCCAGCAGTCCGGGACATCTCACCGGGGAGCTGTTTTTT. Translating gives CASSPGHLTGELFF.

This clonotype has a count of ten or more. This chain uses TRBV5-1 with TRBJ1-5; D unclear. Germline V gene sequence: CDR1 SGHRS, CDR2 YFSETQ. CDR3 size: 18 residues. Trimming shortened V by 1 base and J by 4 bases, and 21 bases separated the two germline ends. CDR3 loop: CASSLLPSTQGVNQPQHF. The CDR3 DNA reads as TGCGCCAGCAGCTTGCTCCCCTCGACCCAAGGAGTAAATCAGCCCCAGCATTTT.

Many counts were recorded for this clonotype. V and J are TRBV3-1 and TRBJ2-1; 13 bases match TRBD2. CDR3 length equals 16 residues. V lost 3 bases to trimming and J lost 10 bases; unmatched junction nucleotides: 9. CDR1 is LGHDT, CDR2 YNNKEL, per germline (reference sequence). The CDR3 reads CASSHPRTSGSSEQFF. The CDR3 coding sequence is TGTGCCAGCAGCCACCCTCGGACTAGCGGGAGTAGCGAGCAGTTCTTC.

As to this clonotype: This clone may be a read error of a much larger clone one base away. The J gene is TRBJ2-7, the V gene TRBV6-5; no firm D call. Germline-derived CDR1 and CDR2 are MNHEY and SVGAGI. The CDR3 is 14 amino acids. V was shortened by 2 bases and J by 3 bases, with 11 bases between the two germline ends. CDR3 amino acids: CASSYGGNSYEQYF. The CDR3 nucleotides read TGTGCCAGCAGTTACGGTGGCAACAGCTACGAGCAGTACTTC.

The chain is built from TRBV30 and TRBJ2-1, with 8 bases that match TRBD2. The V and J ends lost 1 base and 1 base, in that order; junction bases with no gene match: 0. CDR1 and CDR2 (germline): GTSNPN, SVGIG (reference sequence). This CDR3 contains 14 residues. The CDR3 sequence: CAWSGLASYNEQFF. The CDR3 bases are TGTGCCTGGAGTGGACTAGCGTCCTACAATGAGCAGTTCTTC. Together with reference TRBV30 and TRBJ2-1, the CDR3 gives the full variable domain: SQTIHQWPATLVQPVGSPLSLECTVEGTSNPNLYWYRQAAGRGLQLLFYSVGIGQISSEVPQNLSASRPQDRQFILSSKKLLLSDSGFYLCAWSGLASYNEQFFGPGTRLTVL.

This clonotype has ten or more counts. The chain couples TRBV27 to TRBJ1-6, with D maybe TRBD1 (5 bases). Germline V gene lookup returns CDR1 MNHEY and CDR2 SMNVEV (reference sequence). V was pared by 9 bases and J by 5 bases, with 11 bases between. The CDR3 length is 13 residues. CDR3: CASQGINNSPLHF. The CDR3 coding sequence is TGTGCCAGTCAGGGAATCAATAATTCACCCCTCCACTTT.

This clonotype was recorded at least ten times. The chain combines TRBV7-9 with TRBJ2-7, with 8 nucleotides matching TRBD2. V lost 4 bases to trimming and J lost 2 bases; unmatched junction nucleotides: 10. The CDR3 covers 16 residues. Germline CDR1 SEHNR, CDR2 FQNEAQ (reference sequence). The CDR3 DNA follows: TGTGCCAGCAGCTCTACTTACGGGCGGGAGGCCTACGAGCAGTACTTC. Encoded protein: CASSSTYGREAYEQYF.

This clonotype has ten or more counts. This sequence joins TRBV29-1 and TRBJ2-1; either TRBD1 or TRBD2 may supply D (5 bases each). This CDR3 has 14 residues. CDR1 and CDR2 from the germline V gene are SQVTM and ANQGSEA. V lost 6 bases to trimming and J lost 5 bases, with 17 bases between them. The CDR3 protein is CSVWGPLADNEQFF. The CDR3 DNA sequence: TGCAGCGTGTGGGGCCCCCTAGCCGACAATGAGCAGTTCTTC.